Each of the 5 T cell receptor beta chains below was sequenced from the same sample in a study of blood T cell repertoires in COVID-19. Sequencing was performed with immunoSEQ multiplex PCR; in TCRdb, only in-frame clones are kept and a portion is missing. The sample consists of some 200,000 clones, roughly 80% of them appearing once. Sequences were obtained from peripheral blood. These receptors came from a man aged 30 to 45 with active or convalescent COVID-19.

This sequence joins TRBV2 and TRBJ2-2; 10 positions match TRBD2. CDR3 length equals 17 residues. CDR1 and CDR2 from the germline V gene are SNHLY and FYNNEI. Germline trimming cut 0 bases from V and 2 bases from J; bases unmatched to any gene: 3. This CDR3 is CASSEAAGGPNTGELFF. In DNA, the CDR3 is TGTGCCAGCAGTGAAGCAGCGGGGGGGCCTAACACCGGGGAGCTGTTTTTT.

The rearrangement joins TRBV7-9 to TRBJ1-4, with TRBD1 matching over 10 bases. The CDR3 is made up of 18 amino acids. The V gene's germline CDR1 is SEHNR and CDR2 FQNEAQ (reference sequence). The trim removed 5 bases at V and 7 bases at J, leaving 16 bases unmatched. CDR3 residues: CASSESGTGVLRGEKLFF. The CDR3 nucleotides read TGTGCCAGCAGCGAGTCCGGGACAGGGGTTCTACGCGGTGAAAAACTGTTTTTT.

V usage is TRBV28 and J usage is TRBJ1-5; TRBD1 matches at 9 bases. CDR3 size: 14 residues. The ends lost 2 bases at V and 7 bases at J; junction bases unmatched: 3. From germline, CDR1 is MDHEN and CDR2 SYDVKM. CDR3 region: CASSLTGGYQPQHF. The CDR3 region has the DNA TGTGCCAGCAGTTTAACAGGGGGCTACCAGCCCCAGCATTTT.

The CDR3 DNA follows: TGCGCCAGCAGCCAGGGGACCGCGACCGGCGTCCTGACTTTC. It translates to CASSQGTATGVLTF. V and J are TRBV5-1 and TRBJ2-6; tentatively, D is TRBD1 (6 bases). Trimming removed 4 bases from V and 12 bases from J, with 17 bases in between. This CDR3 region has 14 residues. Germline V CDR1 and CDR2: SGHRS, YFSETQ.

This clone was observed a single time. The chain is built from TRBV25-1 and TRBJ2-2, with 8 bases identical to TRBD1. J lost 7 bases, V lost 2 bases, and 3 bases had no gene match. The CDR3 has 14 residues. Germline V CDR1 and CDR2: MGHDK, SYGVNS. CDR3 sequence (DNA): TGTGCCAGCAGTGAACAGGGGGCCAGCGGGGAGCTGTTTTTT. It translates to CASSEQGASGELFF.